This T cell receptor (beta chain) derives from a study of T cells in Graves' hyperthyroidism and ophthalmopathy. Exclusion followed for patients with uncontrolled infection, other autoimmune disease, pregnancy or lactation. A 10 ml volume of fresh peripheral blood provided the PBMCs. This clonotype came up a few times. The antigen is undetermined. Study observations and caveats: Ophthalmopathy was identified by the model a median about six months ahead of onset. Separation of ophthalmopathy from stable hyperthyroidism was achieved by a 13 V-J model.

The source material, RNA transcripts, was used to amplify TCR beta CDR3 regions. HTBI primers drove first-round RT-PCR of the TCR CDR3. In TCRdb, the multiplex PCR reads were re-called with MiXCR into one record per CDR3 protein. Among under 750,000 distinct CDR3 sequences listed, approximately 19% were seen once. This CDR3 contains 14 residues. V shed 1 base and J shed 4 bases, with 7 bases lying between them. CDR1 and CDR2 from the germline V gene are MGHRA and YSYEKL. Sequencing was done on a sample of blood. This chain joins TRBV4-1 and TRBJ2-2; D call uncertain. The source of this sequence is a woman between 45 and 65 years old with Graves' hyperthyroidism that later progressed to Graves' ophthalmopathy. In DNA form, the CDR3 reads TGCGCCAGCAGCCAAGGGCCCCTCACCGGGGAGCTGTTTTTT. It codes for CASSQGPLTGELFF.